This is a list of T cell receptor beta chains from one sample in a study of cytomegalovirus exposure and HLA in healthy donors. Libraries were prepared by immunoSEQ multiplex PCR; TCRdb keeps only in-frame clonotypes and omits some of them. The sample yields 95,000 to 110,000 clones, around 78% seen once. The sample consisted of PBMCs. The receptors originated from a young man in good health and CMV-seronegative. Both conserved end residues are part of each CDR3. Fields, in order: CDR3 DNA, CDR3 protein, V gene, CDR3 length, clone size, D gene, J gene. The D gene is left open where the match is weak. For some rows the clone size is stated as once, few or many, or as a class when expanded; others skip it.

CDR3nt: TGTGCCAGCAGCTTAACCGGGTGGGGAGGCACAGATACGCAGTATTTT
CDR3aa: CASSLTGWGGTDTQYF
v_gene: TRBV7-3
len: 16
abundance: NA
d_gene: NA
j_gene: TRBJ2-3

CDR3nt: TGTGCCAGCAGCTCCCGGGACAGAAACACCGGGGAGCTGTTTTTT
CDR3aa: CASSSRDRNTGELFF
v_gene: TRBV5-4
len: 15
abundance: NA
d_gene: TRBD1
j_gene: TRBJ2-2

CDR3nt: TGCGCCAGCAGCCAAAGCGGGAGCTCCTACAATGAGCAGTTCTTC
CDR3aa: CASSQSGSSYNEQFF
v_gene: TRBV5-1
len: 15
abundance: NA
d_gene: TRBD2
j_gene: TRBJ2-1

CDR3nt: TGTGCCAGTAAGACTATGAGCCTGAGAGCCAAAAACATTCAGTACTTC
CDR3aa: CASKTMSLRAKNIQYF
v_gene: TRBV28
len: 16
abundance: NA
d_gene: NA
j_gene: TRBJ2-4

CDR3nt: TGTGCCAGCAGCCTCAACCGGGACAGGGGGCGCAATGAGCAGTTCTTC
CDR3aa: CASSLNRDRGRNEQFF
v_gene: TRBV9
len: 16
abundance: NA
d_gene: TRBD1
j_gene: TRBJ2-1

CDR3nt: TGTGCCAGTAGTATCGTGTGGGGGGGCGCAAATAATGAGCAGTTCTTC
CDR3aa: CASSIVWGGANNEQFF
v_gene: TRBV19
len: 16
abundance: NA
d_gene: NA
j_gene: TRBJ2-1

CDR3nt: TGCGCCAGCAGCTTGGGGACAGGGGTCGCTCCCGGGGAGCTGTTTTTT
CDR3aa: CASSLGTGVAPGELFF
v_gene: TRBV5-1
len: 16
abundance: NA
d_gene: TRBD1
j_gene: TRBJ2-2

CDR3nt: TGTGCCAGCAGACAAGGAGGTTACGAGCAGTACTTC
CDR3aa: CASRQGGYEQYF
v_gene: TRBV2
len: 12
abundance: NA
d_gene: NA
j_gene: TRBJ2-7

CDR3nt: TGTGCCAGCAGATTGGGTCTGGAGTCCGGCTACACCTTC
CDR3aa: CASRLGLESGYTF
v_gene: TRBV28
len: 13
abundance: NA
d_gene: NA
j_gene: TRBJ1-2

CDR3nt: TGTGCCAGTGGAGGCCTCACGGGCTATGGCTACACCTTC
CDR3aa: CASGGLTGYGYTF
v_gene: TRBV27
len: 13
abundance: NA
d_gene: NA
j_gene: TRBJ1-2

CDR3nt: TGTGCCAGCAGTTACTCGCCGGACACCCTCGAAGGAGCTTTCTTT
CDR3aa: CASSYSPDTLEGAFF
v_gene: TRBV10-3
len: 15
abundance: NA
d_gene: NA
j_gene: TRBJ1-1

CDR3nt: TGTGCCAGTAGTATGCGGGGGGCGTTTTCTGGGGCCAACGTCCTGACTTTC
CDR3aa: CASSMRGAFSGANVLTF
v_gene: TRBV19
len: 17
abundance: NA
d_gene: TRBD2
j_gene: TRBJ2-6

CDR3nt: TGTGCCAGCAGTACAGCCGGGACAATCCCTGGGGGCTACACCTTC
CDR3aa: CASSTAGTIPGGYTF
v_gene: TRBV6-5
len: 15
abundance: NA
d_gene: NA
j_gene: TRBJ1-2

CDR3nt: TGTGCCAGTTCAGTCCAGACAGGTGAAAAACTGTTTTTT
CDR3aa: CASSVQTGEKLFF
v_gene: TRBV19
len: 13
abundance: NA
d_gene: NA
j_gene: TRBJ1-4

CDR3nt: TGTGCCAGCAGCTTATTAGGGGCGGGACCCGGGGAGCTGTTTTTT
CDR3aa: CASSLLGAGPGELFF
v_gene: TRBV7-3
len: 15
abundance: few
d_gene: NA
j_gene: TRBJ2-2

CDR3nt: TGCGCCAGCAGCCCGACTAGCGGGAGTACCGGGGAGCTGTTTTTT
CDR3aa: CASSPTSGSTGELFF
v_gene: TRBV5-1
len: 15
abundance: few
d_gene: TRBD2
j_gene: TRBJ2-2

CDR3nt: TGTGCCAGCAGCGTGCTGCACTCCGGGACTAGTGACGTTAATGAGCAGTTCTTC
CDR3aa: CASSVLHSGTSDVNEQFF
v_gene: TRBV5-4
len: 18
abundance: few
d_gene: TRBD2
j_gene: TRBJ2-1

CDR3nt: TGTGCCAGCAGCTTTAGCGGGATGAACACCGGGGAGCTGTTTTTT
CDR3aa: CASSFSGMNTGELFF
v_gene: TRBV7-2
len: 15
abundance: NA
d_gene: TRBD2
j_gene: TRBJ2-2

CDR3nt: TGTGCCAGCACCCCCGCGACAAGGACTGAAGCTTTCTTT
CDR3aa: CASTPATRTEAFF
v_gene: TRBV10-3
len: 13
abundance: NA
d_gene: NA
j_gene: TRBJ1-1

CDR3nt: TGCGCCAGCAGCCCCGGGACAGGGGGGTACGAGCAGTACTTC
CDR3aa: CASSPGTGGYEQYF
v_gene: TRBV4-1
len: 14
abundance: few
d_gene: TRBD1
j_gene: TRBJ2-7

CDR3nt: TGCGCCAGCAGCCCGGGGCCGGGAGGGCCTGCAGATACGCAGTATTTT
CDR3aa: CASSPGPGGPADTQYF
v_gene: TRBV5-1
len: 16
abundance: NA
d_gene: TRBD2
j_gene: TRBJ2-3

CDR3nt: TGCGCCAGCAGCTTGGGCGGGGCCACAGATACGCAGTATTTT
CDR3aa: CASSLGGATDTQYF
v_gene: TRBV5-1
len: 14
abundance: NA
d_gene: NA
j_gene: TRBJ2-3

CDR3nt: TGTGCCAGCAGTTTATGGGCCGGCGAGCAGTACTTC
CDR3aa: CASSLWAGEQYF
v_gene: TRBV27
len: 12
abundance: NA
d_gene: NA
j_gene: TRBJ2-7

CDR3nt: TGTGCCTGGGGGATGGGGGCTTATGGCCCAGCTTTCTTT
CDR3aa: CAWGMGAYGPAFF
v_gene: TRBV30
len: 13
abundance: NA
d_gene: NA
j_gene: TRBJ1-1

CDR3nt: TGTGCCAGCAGTTTAGTTCGTTACTACAATGAGCAGTTCTTC
CDR3aa: CASSLVRYYNEQFF
v_gene: TRBV28
len: 14
abundance: NA
d_gene: NA
j_gene: TRBJ2-1

CDR3nt: TGTGCCAGTAGTATAGGGACAGGGGAACACTACGAGCAGTACTTC
CDR3aa: CASSIGTGEHYEQYF
v_gene: TRBV19
len: 15
abundance: few
d_gene: TRBD1
j_gene: TRBJ2-7

CDR3nt: TGTGCCTGGGGGGGGGTATTGAACACTGAAGCTTTCTTT
CDR3aa: CAWGGVLNTEAFF
v_gene: TRBV30
len: 13
abundance: few
d_gene: NA
j_gene: TRBJ1-1

CDR3nt: TGTGCCACCTCCAGTGGACAGGTGAAAGCTAACTATGGCTACACCTTC
CDR3aa: CATSSGQVKANYGYTF
v_gene: TRBV28
len: 16
abundance: NA
d_gene: TRBD1
j_gene: TRBJ1-2

CDR3nt: TGCGCCAGCAGCTTGGAACAGGCATTGGGAGAGCAGTACTTC
CDR3aa: CASSLEQALGEQYF
v_gene: TRBV5-1
len: 14
abundance: NA
d_gene: NA
j_gene: TRBJ2-7

CDR3nt: TGTGCCAGCAGTTTTTTCCCAGGGGATGGCTACACCTTC
CDR3aa: CASSFFPGDGYTF
v_gene: TRBV27
len: 13
abundance: NA
d_gene: NA
j_gene: TRBJ1-2

CDR3nt: TGCGCCAGCAGCGTGGGACAGGGGGCGGTCGGGGAGCTGTTTTTT
CDR3aa: CASSVGQGAVGELFF
v_gene: TRBV5-1
len: 15
abundance: few
d_gene: TRBD1
j_gene: TRBJ2-2

CDR3nt: TGTGCCAGCAGCGTAGAACAGGGGGCGGAGACCCAGTACTTC
CDR3aa: CASSVEQGAETQYF
v_gene: TRBV9
len: 14
abundance: few
d_gene: TRBD1
j_gene: TRBJ2-5

CDR3nt: TGTGCCACCAGCAGACAGGGGAGCAACACTGAAGCTTTCTTT
CDR3aa: CATSRQGSNTEAFF
v_gene: TRBV15
len: 14
abundance: NA
d_gene: NA
j_gene: TRBJ1-1

CDR3nt: TGTGCCAGCAGCCAAGCCGGACTAGCGGGGGGCCAGGAGCAGTTCTTC
CDR3aa: CASSQAGLAGGQEQFF
v_gene: TRBV14
len: 16
abundance: NA
d_gene: TRBD2
j_gene: TRBJ2-1

CDR3nt: TGTGCCAGCAGCTTAGGCCCCCTCGACTGGACTAGCGGAGGGGAGTCCGGGGAGCTGTTTTTT
CDR3aa: CASSLGPLDWTSGGESGELFF
v_gene: TRBV7-6
len: 21
abundance: NA
d_gene: TRBD2
j_gene: TRBJ2-2

CDR3nt: TGTGCCAGCAGTTACGGGGGGTTCTACAATGAGCAGTTCTTC
CDR3aa: CASSYGGFYNEQFF
v_gene: TRBV6-5
len: 14
abundance: NA
d_gene: NA
j_gene: TRBJ2-1

CDR3nt: TGTGCCAGCAGTTACCAGACCGGGACAGGGGCCTACGAGCAGTACTTC
CDR3aa: CASSYQTGTGAYEQYF
v_gene: TRBV6-5
len: 16
abundance: few
d_gene: TRBD1
j_gene: TRBJ2-7

CDR3nt: TGTGCCAGCAGCCCCGAACAGGGGGCCAATGAGCAGTTCTTC
CDR3aa: CASSPEQGANEQFF
v_gene: TRBV7-3
len: 14
abundance: once
d_gene: TRBD1
j_gene: TRBJ2-1

CDR3nt: TGTGCCAGCAGCCAACTCGGACTAGCGGGAGTTGAGACCCAGTACTTC
CDR3aa: CASSQLGLAGVETQYF
v_gene: TRBV14
len: 16
abundance: NA
d_gene: TRBD2
j_gene: TRBJ2-5

CDR3nt: TGCAGCGTCGAGGTGATTGGGGGGGAGACCCCCCCCCTCTCTGGAAACACCATATATTTT
CDR3aa: CSVEVIGGETPPLSGNTIYF
v_gene: TRBV29-1
len: 20
abundance: NA
d_gene: NA
j_gene: TRBJ1-3

CDR3nt: TGTTCCAGCAGCCCATCCCCCCTCTTTAGCGGGAGGACCTACGAGCAGTACTTC
CDR3aa: CSSSPSPLFSGRTYEQYF
v_gene: TRBV7-9
len: 18
abundance: few
d_gene: TRBD2
j_gene: TRBJ2-7